This T cell receptor (beta chain) was documented in a study of cytotoxic CD8 clonotypes in ibrutinib-treated CLL. Overall study: Recorded responses included about 25 partial and 2 complete; following median about 68 months, roughly 15 stayed remitted and around 12 progressed. Specimens for response were gathered following a median around a year of therapy, spanning 6 to 36.

CDR3 length: 16 residues. The V gene's germline CDR1 is SGDLS and CDR2 YYNGEE. V lost 3 bases to trimming and J lost 0 bases, with 13 bases between them. Sequencing used immunoSEQ multiplex PCR; TCRdb keeps in-frame clones, though not all of them. The data hold around 91,000 clones, with about 86% observed a single time. This sequence was found in a human donor with chronic lymphocytic leukemia. Here the sequenced sample was PBMCs, taken before ibrutinib treatment. The chain links TRBV9 to TRBJ2-1, with D perhaps TRBD2 (5 bases). CDR3 in DNA: TGTGCCAGCAGCGCCACCCCCGAGGGCTCCTACAATGAGCAGTTCTTC. Protein product: CASSATPEGSYNEQFF.